This T cell receptor (beta chain) derives from a study of identical twins. Study results and caveats: Zero-insertion analyses might be partly confounded by invariant T cells like MAIT and iNKT.

This clonotype was detected only a few times. Its antigen is unidentified. Germline CDR1 MNHEY, CDR2 SVGAGI. Trimming took 0 bases from V and 4 from J, leaving 7 bases between them. The CDR3 sequence is 14 residues long. cDNA carried unique molecular identifiers, and a universal primer site was added by template switching. Using its own MiXCR run on the 5' RACE reads, TCRdb lists one record per CDR3 protein. The sample consists of 500,000 to 600,000 distinct CDR3 sequences, 22% of them appearing once. The sample also formed part of further work on T cells expressing NK-cell markers. That report notes: Dominant NKG2C+ clonotypes were found to form about 1.0-7.5% of CD8+ T cells in over 5 donors. Several donors' CD3+CD56-NKG2C+ cells were dominated by the same clonotypes.

The V and J genes are TRBV6-5 and TRBJ2-1, with no clear D. The origin of this receptor is a woman in her late teens or twenties in good health. The sequenced sample was CD4+ T cells sorted from blood. CDR3 loop: CASSYSVGYNEQFF. The CDR3 DNA is TGTGCCAGCAGTTACTCTGTAGGGTACAATGAGCAGTTCTTC.